The entry below gives a single T cell receptor beta chain sequence along with its context. Enrollment of patients from Seattle took place during active infection, with longitudinal follow-up. This entry comes from a study of blood T cell repertoires in COVID-19. Study-wide background: COVID-19 samples from acute and convalescent phases originated in the United States, Italy and Spain. T cells, B-cell-depleted T cells, or PBMCs provided the cDNA or gDNA that served as material.

In the original workflow: Counts of nucleated cells, estimated from reference gene primer amplification, were obtained. Method: immunoSEQ multiplex PCR; TCRdb's copy keeps in-frame clones and lacks some. V, J and clone size are taken as reported in that table, and D and trimming were inferred from the DNA itself. The data show hundreds of thousands of clones, around 87% seen once. This CDR3 comprises 14 residues. CDR1 and CDR2 from the germline V gene are MNHEY and SMNVEV (reference sequence). The J segment lost 8 bases and the V segment lost 6 bases, leaving 5 bases of the junction unmatched. Sequencing input: peripheral blood. The sequence came from a woman aged 60-70 years with COVID-19, enrolled during active disease. This chain uses TRBV27 with TRBJ1-6; 9 positions match TRBD1. The CDR3, as DNA: TGTGCCAGCAGCCGGGACAGGGCAGATTCACCCCTCCACTTT. Translated: CASSRDRADSPLHF.